The 15 T cell receptor beta chains below all came from one sample that was sequenced in a study of blood T cell repertoires in COVID-19. Sequenced by immunoSEQ multiplex PCR; TCRdb stores in-frame clones only, minus some. The sample has 100,000 to 150,000 clones; about 74% are singletons. The sequencing sample was made of peripheral blood. The receptor source for this set is a man aged 80 or over with COVID-19, enrolled during active disease.

This clone was detected a few times. The V call is TRBV7-8, the J call TRBJ1-5; the D gene is possibly TRBD1 (5 bases). V was clipped by 5 bases and J by 1 base, with 15 bases between them. This CDR3 region has 16 residues. CDR1 and CDR2 from the germline V gene are SGHVS and FQNEAQ. Here the CDR3 reads CASSPLGRRSNQPQHF. The CDR3 DNA reads TGTGCCAGCAGCCCCCTGGGGCGCAGGAGCAATCAGCCCCAGCATTTT.

The chain links TRBV3-1 (or the pseudogene TRBV3-2) to TRBJ1-4, with D hard to call. CDR1 LGHDT and CDR2 YNNKEL come from the germline V gene (reference sequence). The ends were cut back, 3 bases at V and 8 bases at J, with 7 bases in the middle. The CDR3 loop spans 12 amino acids. The CDR3 nucleotides read TGTGCCAGCAGCCAGAGCGTAGAAAAACTGTTTTTT. This translates into CASSQSVEKLFF.

This chain connects TRBV5-4 to TRBJ1-6; a possible D gene is TRBD1 (6 bases). V lost 4 bases to trimming and J lost 14 bases, with 28 bases between them. CDR1 SGHNT and CDR2 YYREEE come from the germline V gene (reference sequence). CDR3 length equals 17 residues. The CDR3 DNA is TGTGCCAGCAGCCAATCGACAGGCCTAGGACAATATGCGTCCCTCCACTTT. This encodes CASSQSTGLGQYASLHF. Combining the CDR3 with reference TRBV5-4 and TRBJ1-6 gives the whole variable domain ETGVTQSPTHLIKTRGQQVTLRCSSQSGHNTVSWYQQALGQGPQFIFQYYREEENGRGNFPPRFSGLQFPNYSSELNVNALELDDSALYLCASSQSTGLGQYASLHFGNGTRLTVT.

The gene calls are TRBV28 and TRBJ2-7; 9 nucleotides align to TRBD1. CDR1 is MDHEN, CDR2 SYDVKM, per germline. The CDR3 covers 15 residues. J lost 6 bases, V lost 1 base, and 7 bases had no gene match. In DNA, the CDR3 is TGTGCCAGCAGTTTATTTACCGGGACAGGGAGCGAGCAGTACTTC. Translated, it gives CASSLFTGTGSEQYF. Full variable domain (rest looked up from reference TRBV28 and TRBJ2-7): DVKVTQSSRYLVKRTGEKVFLECVQDMDHENMFWYRQDPGLGLRLIYFSYDVKMKEKGDIPEGYSVSREKKERFSLILESASTNQTSMYLCASSLFTGTGSEQYFGPGTRLTVT.

The J gene is TRBJ1-5, the V gene TRBV2, with 7 bases identical to TRBD1. Germline lookup yields CDR1 SNHLY and CDR2 FYNNEI. J was trimmed by 4 bases and V by 7 bases; bases with no gene match: 10. CDR3 length: 15 amino acids. The CDR3 reads CASTREGAPNQPQHF. As DNA, the CDR3 is TGTGCCAGCACCCGGGAGGGGGCACCTAATCAGCCCCAGCATTTT.

V is TRBV7-9 and J is TRBJ2-5, with 8 positions matching TRBD1. The germline V gene has CDR1 SEHNR and CDR2 FQNEAQ (reference sequence). The V and J ends lost 2 bases and 4 bases, in that order; junction bases with no gene match: 3. This CDR3 is built from 14 residues. Here the CDR3 reads CASSLSGGPETQYF. The CDR3 nucleotides read TGTGCCAGCAGCTTATCAGGGGGCCCAGAGACCCAGTACTTC.

This clone has only one observation. The rearrangement links TRBV7-8 to TRBJ2-3; D not certain. The CDR3 totals 15 residues. In germline, CDR1 is SGHVS, CDR2 FQNEAQ. Trimming removed 3 bases at V and 0 bases at J, with 10 bases between. CDR3 sequence (DNA): TGTGCCAGCAGCTTGCAGGCCTCTAGCACAGATACGCAGTATTTT. Translated, it gives CASSLQASSTDTQYF.

The chain joins TRBV20-1 to TRBJ1-2; no reliable D call. The CDR3 spans 11 residues. Deletions cut 1 base from V and 7 bases from J, with 7 bases between. Germline values: CDR1 DFQATT, CDR2 SNEGSKA (reference sequence). The CDR3 DNA reads as TGCAGTGCTAGAGCGGTTCCTGGCTACACCTTC. This gives the protein CSARAVPGYTF.

This chain links TRBV5-1 with TRBJ2-5; TRBD2 is a possible D gene (5 bases). The CDR3 length is 15 residues. The ends were cut back, 0 bases at V and 5 bases at J, with 14 bases in the middle. The germline V gene encodes CDR1 SGHRS and CDR2 YFSETQ. The CDR3 is CASSLGSTSGETQYF. The CDR3 region has the DNA TGCGCCAGCAGCTTGGGTTCTACCTCGGGGGAGACCCAGTACTTC.

The chain employs TRBV2 and TRBJ2-5, with 7 bases that match TRBD1. Looked up from germline, CDR1 is SNHLY and CDR2 is FYNNEI. CDR3 length equals 14 residues. Unmatched junction bases numbered 7, after V lost 6 bases and J lost 3 bases. The CDR3 sequence: CASRFGTEEETQYF. DNA for the CDR3: TGTGCCAGCAGGTTCGGGACAGAAGAAGAGACCCAGTACTTC.

The chain joins TRBV6-5 to TRBJ2-1; 10 bases are a match to TRBD1. The CDR3 extends over 15 amino acids. In germline, CDR1 is MNHEY, CDR2 SVGAGI. J gave up 6 bases and V 7 bases, and 9 bases lay outside the gene matches. This chain's CDR3 is CASILTRTGGNEQFF. DNA for the CDR3: TGTGCCAGCATCTTAACCCGGACAGGGGGCAATGAGCAGTTCTTC.

This chain connects TRBV5-4 to TRBJ2-3, with TRBD2 matching over 15 bases. V lost 4 bases, J lost 3 bases, and 9 bases stayed unmatched. This CDR3 region has 18 residues. The germline V gene encodes CDR1 SGHNT and CDR2 YYREEE (reference sequence). CDR3 nucleotides: TGTGCCAGCAGCCCGGGACTAGCGGGAGGTGTCGGGACAGATACGCAGTATTTT. Its protein is CASSPGLAGGVGTDTQYF.

Only a few counts were recorded for this clone. V is TRBV5-5 and J is TRBJ2-2, with TRBD2 identical over 9 bases. V lost 0 bases and J lost 2; bases outside the gene matches: 5. CDR1 SGHKS and CDR2 YYEKEE come from the germline V gene (reference sequence). The CDR3 has 17 amino acids. The CDR3 sequence is CASSLVGLAGNTGELFF. CDR3 DNA sequence: TGTGCCAGCAGCTTGGTAGGGCTAGCGGGAAACACCGGGGAGCTGTTTTTT.

This clone was seen only a few times. The rearrangement joins TRBV21-1 to TRBJ1-5; no check of the table's D call, TRBD1, against the DNA was made. TRBV21-1 is reported as a pseudogene. This CDR3 is 15 amino acids long. CDR3 protein: CASSTRDRADQPQHF. The CDR3 DNA follows: TGTGCCAGCAGCACCAGGGACAGGGCAGATCAGCCCCAGCATTTT.

The DNA for the CDR3 is TGTGCTAGTGGTTTGGGCCCGGACAGCTACAATGAGCAGTTCTTC. It specifies CASGLGPDSYNEQFF. The genes are TRBV12-5 and TRBJ2-1, with a weak D call TRBD1 (6 bases). Trimming removed 1 base at V and 3 bases at J, with 10 bases between. The CDR3 has 15 residues. Looked up from germline, CDR1 is LGHNT and CDR2 is FRNRAP.